This passage covers 10 T cell receptor beta chains from one sample sequenced in a study of vaccination and CD4 T cells after COVID-19. The treatment was: approximately nine-day PBMC culture with coronavirus spike peptide pools or control peptides (ViraFEST assay). CD4+ T cells that had been cultured provided DNA sequenced with the Oncomine TCR Beta short-read assay. One entry per CDR3 protein results from TCRdb running MiXCR on the PCR reads. This sample yields more than 15,000 distinct CDR3 sequences, of which 31% are seen a single time; roughly 14% belongs to the top ten. Their antigen targets remain unknown. Sequenced sample: cultured CD4+ T cells from blood. The receptors were sampled from a human donor with COVID-19.

The chain is built from TRBV12-3 or TRBV12-4 and TRBJ1-2; weak D call: TRBD1 (6 bases). V was shortened by 4 bases and J by 7 bases, with 16 bases between the two germline ends. This CDR3 comprises 14 residues. CDR3 in amino acids: CASSSEGGWTGYTF. In DNA, the CDR3 is TGTGCCAGCAGTTCGGAAGGGGGTTGGACTGGCTACACCTTC.

The sample holds one count of this clonotype. The chain links TRBV27 to TRBJ1-4, with a tentative D call TRBD1 (6 bases). Trimming removed 6 bases from V and 8 bases from J, with 13 bases in between. The germline CDR1 and CDR2 sequences are MNHEY and SMNVEV (reference sequence). This CDR3 comprises 13 residues. CDR3 bases: TGTGCCAGCAGAGGGGGAGATAGGGAAAAACTGTTTTTT. This codes for CASRGGDREKLFF.

The sample holds one count of this clonotype. The rearrangement joins TRBV6-2 or TRBV6-3 to TRBJ2-7, with 7 bases that match TRBD1. There are 13 residues in the CDR3. The V gene's germline CDR1 is MNHEY and CDR2 SVGEGT. Unmatched junction bases numbered 12, after V lost 11 bases and J lost 5 bases. The CDR3 region is CAVLTGTGHEQYF. The CDR3 nucleotides are TGTGCCGTCCTGACAGGGACGGGCCACGAGCAGTACTTC.

The CDR3 is CASRPSGGRGTGELFF. The CDR3 DNA reads TGTGCCAGCAGACCTAGCGGGGGCCGGGGCACCGGGGAGCTGTTTTTT. The rearrangement uses TRBV6-2 or TRBV6-3 and TRBJ2-2; 10 nucleotides line up with TRBD2. Trimming took 6 bases from V and 4 from J; bases not matched to a gene: 8. Germline V gene lookup returns CDR1 MNHEY and CDR2 SVGEGT. This CDR3 spans 16 amino acids.

This chain uses TRBV5-4 with TRBJ1-2, with D maybe TRBD1 (5 bases). Germline CDR1 is SGHNT and CDR2 is YYREEE (reference sequence). The CDR3 is 14 amino acids. V lost 1 base and J lost 4, with 11 bases in between. The CDR3 region is CASSLSRDSYGYTF. CDR3 nucleotides: TGTGCCAGCAGCTTGTCCCGCGACAGCTATGGCTACACCTTC.

In its sample, this clonotype was seen a few times. This sequence joins TRBV6-2 or TRBV6-3 and TRBJ2-4; D not resolved. Germline CDR1 reads MNHEY; CDR2 reads SVGEGT. V gave up 11 bases and J gave up 5 bases, with 10 bases separating them. CDR3 length: 11 residues. CDR3 amino acids: CAATDQNIQYF. CDR3 nucleotide sequence: TGTGCCGCCACCGATCAAAACATTCAGTACTTC.

This chain joins TRBV11-2 and TRBJ2-2, with D unclear. CDR1 is SGHAT, CDR2 FQNNGV, per germline. The CDR3 is 15 amino acids. V lost 1 base to trimming and J lost 8 bases, with 14 bases between them. The chain's CDR3 is CASSLVFGGRGELFF. The CDR3 bases are TGTGCCAGCAGCTTAGTTTTTGGTGGTCGGGGGGAGCTGTTTTTT.

This clonotype was detected a few times. The chain is built from TRBV28 and TRBJ1-5; 8 positions agree with TRBD1. Germline V gene sequence: CDR1 MDHEN, CDR2 SYDVKM. This CDR3 is built from 15 residues. Germline trimming cut 3 bases from V and 6 bases from J; bases unmatched to any gene: 7. In DNA, the CDR3 is TGTGCCAGCAGTTTTCTACAGGGGGGGGGTCAGCCCCAGCATTTT. Translation gives CASSFLQGGGQPQHF.

The CDR3 protein is CASSSGGLTQYF. In DNA, the CDR3 is TGTGCCAGCAGCTCGGGGGGGCTTACGCAGTATTTT. The rearrangement uses TRBV6-2 or TRBV6-3 and TRBJ2-3; 8 nucleotides line up with TRBD2. From germline, CDR1 is MNHEY and CDR2 SVGEGT. The CDR3 extends over 12 amino acids. V dropped 6 bases and J dropped 8; count of bases not matched to a gene: 4.

The chain couples TRBV20-1 to TRBJ1-1; 8 bases agree with TRBD1. The CDR3 is made up of 13 amino acids. Losses at the gene ends were 1 base for V and 7 bases for J; bases not matched to a gene: 5. Germline CDR1 DFQATT, CDR2 SNEGSKA (reference sequence). For the CDR3, the DNA is TGCAGTGCTAGAGCAGGGGGCGCGGGTGAAGCTTTCTTT. It encodes CSARAGGAGEAFF.